The 17 T cell receptor beta chains reported below all come from one sample, sequenced in a study of T-cell memory formation after mild COVID-19. MiXCR, run by TCRdb on the 5' RACE reads, gives a single entry per CDR3 protein. The repertoire holds fewer than 150,000 distinct CDR3 sequences, about a sixth seen once, with about 5% in the top ten. Sequenced input: PBMCs or a T cell subset sorted from them (not recorded which). The receptors come from a man between 18 and 29 years old who had mild COVID-19 (a few samples of this study predate the infection). Cell type and time point are not known.

The genes are TRBV24-1 and TRBJ2-1; TRBD2 might be the D (5 bases). Germline V gene lookup returns CDR1 KGHDR and CDR2 SFDVKD. Trimming cost V 4 bases and J 7 bases, with 19 bases left between them. This CDR3 comprises 16 residues. DNA of the CDR3: TGTGCCACCAGTGACCCCGCGAGGGCAGCAAAAAATGAGCAGTTCTTC. As protein: CATSDPARAAKNEQFF.

This chain uses TRBV5-1 with TRBJ2-7, with D perhaps matching TRBD1 (7 bases). V was shortened by 7 bases and J by 6 bases, with 20 bases between the two germline ends. The CDR3 is made up of 14 amino acids. The germline V gene encodes CDR1 SGHRS and CDR2 YFSETQ. The CDR3 protein is CASAAAPQGGEQYF. CDR3 coding DNA: TGCGCCAGCGCGGCAGCACCCCAGGGGGGCGAGCAGTACTTC.

This chain uses TRBV20-1 with TRBJ1-1; D unclear. The V gene's germline CDR1 is DFQATT and CDR2 SNEGSKA (reference sequence). V lost 0 bases to trimming and J lost 1 base, with 6 bases between them. The CDR3 runs 13 residues. The CDR3 protein is CSARDGENTEAFF. The CDR3 DNA follows: TGCAGTGCTAGAGACGGGGAGAACACTGAAGCTTTCTTT.

V is TRBV24-1 and J is TRBJ2-2, with D perhaps TRBD1 (6 bases). Germline V CDR1 and CDR2: KGHDR, SFDVKD. V shed 3 bases and J shed 1 base, with 14 bases lying between them. The CDR3 loop spans 17 amino acids. DNA of the CDR3: TGTGCCACCAGTGATCCACAGGGTAGGGGGAACACCGGGGAGCTGTTTTTT. Protein sequence: CATSDPQGRGNTGELFF.

The rearrangement links TRBV12-3 or TRBV12-4 to TRBJ1-2; 8 nucleotides match TRBD1. The CDR3 is 15 residues long. V lost 8 bases and J lost 8; bases outside the gene matches: 16. The CDR3 loop is CASPKRTGYFLGYTF. The CDR3 DNA reads TGTGCCAGCCCAAAGAGGACAGGGTACTTCCTGGGCTACACCTTC.

This clonotype was observed a handful of times. J is TRBJ1-5 and V is TRBV5-1; 7 bases align to TRBD1. Trimming took 4 bases from V and 0 from J; bases not matched to a gene: 4. CDR3 length equals 15 residues. Germline-derived CDR1 and CDR2 are SGHRS and YFSETQ. CDR3 coding DNA: TGCGCCAGCAGCAGGGACAGTCATAGCAATCAGCCCCAGCATTTT. Amino acids: CASSRDSHSNQPQHF.

This rearrangement joins TRBV11-2 to TRBJ2-3; D is possibly TRBD1 (6 bases). Trimming took off 0 bases at V and 5 bases at J, with 9 bases between the two ends. CDR3 size: 14 residues. CDR1 is SGHAT, CDR2 FQNNGV, per germline. CDR3 coding DNA: TGTGCCAGCAGCTTAGATCAGGGGATAGATACGCAGTATTTT. Residues: CASSLDQGIDTQYF.

The gene calls are TRBV6-1 and TRBJ1-1; no reliable D call. V lost 3 bases and J 5 bases, leaving 13 bases between the germline ends. The length of the CDR3 is 14 residues. The germline V gene has CDR1 MNHNS and CDR2 SASEGT. The CDR3: CASSEAPLLTEAFF. CDR3 DNA sequence: TGTGCCAGCAGTGAGGCCCCCTTACTTACTGAAGCTTTCTTT.

The chain carries TRBV20-1 and TRBJ2-6; D may be TRBD1 (6 bases). The germline V gene encodes CDR1 DFQATT and CDR2 SNEGSKA (reference sequence). CDR3 length: 12 residues. CDR3 in DNA: TGCAGCGGACAGTCTGGGGCCAACGTCCTGACTTTC. Protein product: CSGQSGANVLTF.

The rearrangement links TRBV11-2 to TRBJ1-3; D perhaps matches TRBD1 (6 bases). This CDR3 region has 13 residues. Per germline, CDR1 SGHAT and CDR2 FQNNGV. V lost 4 bases and J 4 bases, leaving 8 bases between the germline ends. In DNA form, the CDR3 reads TGTGCCAGCAGCTCCGGGGGCGGAAACACCATATATTTT. Translating gives CASSSGGGNTIYF.

This clonotype was counted between two and nine times. The chain links TRBV5-6 to TRBJ2-2; D is uncertain. The germline CDR1 and CDR2 sequences are SGHDT and YYEEEE. Trimming cost V 4 bases and J 3 bases, with 13 bases left between them. This CDR3 is 15 amino acids long. In DNA, the CDR3 is TGTGCCAGCAGCACGGAGCGCGCGTACACCGGGGAGCTGTTTTTT. It specifies CASSTERAYTGELFF.

A few counts support this clonotype. The chain is built from TRBV12-3 or TRBV12-4 and TRBJ2-1, with D uncertain. V lost 7 bases and J 2 bases, leaving 12 bases between the germline ends. The CDR3 totals 14 residues. CDR3 residues: CASKAPLAYNEQFF. The CDR3 nucleotides are TGTGCCAGCAAGGCCCCTCTGGCCTACAATGAGCAGTTCTTC.

This clonotype was counted only a few times. The chain carries TRBV5-1 and TRBJ2-7, with TRBD2 identical over 9 bases. V shed 0 bases, J shed 5 bases, and the junction held 9 bases outside the gene matches. This CDR3 is 16 amino acids long. Germline values: CDR1 SGHRS, CDR2 YFSETQ. CDR3 nucleotides: TGCGCCAGCAGCTTGGAAGTGGGGGGACTAGCCCACGAGCAGTACTTC. This gives the protein CASSLEVGGLAHEQYF.

This clonotype appeared a few times. The chain joins TRBV5-1 to TRBJ1-2, with a weak D call TRBD1 (5 bases). CDR1 is SGHRS and CDR2 is YFSETQ in the germline V gene. Between the trimmed V and J ends, which lost 0 bases and 9 bases, there was a span of 12 bases. The CDR3 loop spans 13 amino acids. CDR3 nucleotide sequence: TGCGCCAGCAGCTTGGGCCGGGGCTGGAGCTACACCTTC. Its translation is CASSLGRGWSYTF.

This clonotype was counted a few times. The chain links TRBV3-1 to TRBJ1-4, with a weak D call TRBD1 (6 bases). The CDR3 is made up of 15 amino acids. V was cut by 4 bases and J by 8 bases, with 17 bases left in between. Per the germline V gene, CDR1 is LGHDT and CDR2 is YNNKEL (reference sequence). Here the CDR3 reads CASSPWGGRGEKLFF. The CDR3 DNA reads TGTGCCAGCAGCCCCTGGGGGGGCAGGGGCGAAAAACTGTTTTTT.

This clonotype showed up many times. This chain connects TRBV25-1 to TRBJ2-1; 7 bases map to TRBD1. The CDR3 length is 14 residues. The germline CDR1 and CDR2 sequences are MGHDK and SYGVNS. V dropped 5 bases and J dropped 7; count of bases not matched to a gene: 8. DNA for the CDR3: TGTGCCAGCAGTACAGGGGTCCTCCATAATGAGCAGTTCTTC. It encodes CASSTGVLHNEQFF.

This clonotype was found a few times. This rearrangement joins TRBV7-2 to TRBJ2-5; D is perhaps TRBD1 (5 bases). The CDR3 runs to 14 residues. Trimming left V 5 bases short and J 3 bases short, with 13 bases between. In germline, CDR1 is SGHTA, CDR2 FQGNSA. DNA of the CDR3: TGTGCCAGCAGCCCCAGGGCCCTTAAAGAGACCCAGTACTTC. It yields the protein CASSPRALKETQYF.